This T cell receptor beta chain appears in the sequencing data of a study of immune evolution from preneoplasia to lung adenocarcinoma. Overall study results and limits: Top clone share appeared to fall from AAH through AIS, MIA, adenocarcinoma.

This clone was counted a few times. The antigen is unknown. The CDR3 runs 16 residues. Germline V lookup: CDR1 SGHVS, CDR2 FNYEAQ. V shed 5 bases, J shed 4 bases, and the junction held 10 bases outside the gene matches. Here immunoSEQ multiplex PCR was the method, and the copy in TCRdb shows in-frame clones only, minus some. The sample has 25,000 to 30,000 clones, about 76% seen once. This TCR derives from a person in their 60s with invasive lung adenocarcinoma. Some clones in this sample may be carry-over from other donors' samples. Sequencing was carried out using FFPE invasive lung adenocarcinoma tissue. The J gene is TRBJ2-5, the V gene TRBV7-6, with 10 nucleotides matching TRBD2. CDR3 amino acids: CASSPPRGLAAETQYF. DNA for the CDR3: TGTGCCAGCAGCCCCCCGAGAGGACTAGCGGCAGAGACCCAGTACTTC.